What follows are 30 T cell receptor beta chains derived from one specimen sequenced in a study of cytomegalovirus exposure and HLA in healthy donors. The PCR was carried out with 60 Vbeta primers and 13 Jbeta primers. Profiling relied on immunoSEQ multiplex PCR, and the TCRdb table lists in-frame clones only, not all of them. The sample records about 90,000 clones, over 75% being singletons. The sample consisted of PBMCs. These receptors originate from a boy between 10 and 17 years old in good health and CMV-seronegative.

CDR3 in amino acids: CASSVTSVGYNEQFF. CDR3 DNA: TGTGCCAGCAGCGTGACTAGCGTGGGGTACAATGAGCAGTTCTTC. The gene calls are TRBV6-4 and TRBJ2-1; 8 positions agree with TRBD2. This CDR3 has 15 residues. CDR1 MRHNA and CDR2 SNTAGT come from the germline V gene. The ends lost 6 bases at V and 4 bases at J; junction bases unmatched: 8.

The rearrangement joins TRBV7-9 to TRBJ2-1, with D perhaps matching TRBD2 (5 bases). The CDR3 length is 15 residues. Per germline, CDR1 SEHNR and CDR2 FQNEAQ (reference sequence). Trimming shortened V by 6 bases and J by 3 bases, and 15 bases separated the two germline ends. CDR3 coding DNA: TGTGCCAGCAGTTTTACTAGTCTAAACTACAATGAGCAGTTCTTC. Protein sequence: CASSFTSLNYNEQFF.

The CDR3: CASSPMTTGTEAFF. For the CDR3, the DNA is TGTGCCAGCAGCCCCATGACGACAGGGACTGAAGCTTTCTTT. The chain has TRBV9 and TRBJ1-1; 7 bases map to TRBD1. Losses at the gene ends were 4 bases for V and 5 bases for J; bases not matched to a gene: 8. The CDR3 loop spans 14 amino acids. Per germline, CDR1 SGDLS and CDR2 YYNGEE.

The CDR3 sequence is CSVTSGTGTYEQYF. The CDR3, as DNA: TGCAGCGTTACGTCCGGGACAGGGACCTACGAGCAGTACTTC. V is TRBV29-1 and J is TRBJ2-7; 9 positions match TRBD1. Germline trimming cut 5 bases from V and 2 bases from J; bases unmatched to any gene: 7. Germline values: CDR1 SQVTM, CDR2 ANQGSEA. The CDR3 runs to 14 residues.

The chain has TRBV5-6 and TRBJ1-1, with TRBD1 identical over 7 bases. CDR3 size: 14 residues. Germline CDR1 SGHDT, CDR2 YYEEEE. After removal of 3 bases from V and 0 bases from J, the junction contained 2 bases not matched to a gene. The CDR3 DNA reads as TGTGCCAGCAGCTGGGGACAGATGAACACTGAAGCTTTCTTT. The encoded protein is CASSWGQMNTEAFF.

This clone was recorded once. The chain employs TRBV4-1 and TRBJ2-7; D may be TRBD2 (7 bases). Germline V lookup: CDR1 MGHRA, CDR2 YSYEKL. The CDR3 spans 15 residues. The V and J ends lost 0 bases and 4 bases respectively, with 13 bases between them. The CDR3 coding sequence is TGCGCCAGCAGCCAAGACCCGGGGGGCGGGTACGAGCAGTACTTC. Translation: CASSQDPGGGYEQYF.

The J gene is TRBJ1-2, the V gene TRBV28; D may be TRBD1 (5 bases). The germline V gene encodes CDR1 MDHEN and CDR2 SYDVKM. This CDR3 contains 12 residues. V lost 5 bases to trimming and J lost 8 bases, with 12 bases between them. CDR3 bases: TGTGCCAGCAGTCGATCAGGGTACGGCTACACCTTC. It specifies CASSRSGYGYTF.

The chain carries TRBV29-1 and TRBJ2-1, with 10 bases lining up with TRBD2. CDR3 length: 14 amino acids. With 5 bases clipped from V and 1 base from J, the junction kept 2 bases outside the gene matches. Germline CDR1 is SQVTM and CDR2 is ANQGSEA. The CDR3: CSVHSGRSYNEQFF. The CDR3 bases are TGCAGCGTTCATAGCGGGAGGTCCTACAATGAGCAGTTCTTC.

This clone was detected a few times. The CDR3 spells CASSRFGTGGTEAFF. The CDR3 bases are TGCGCCAGCAGCAGGTTCGGGACAGGGGGCACTGAAGCTTTCTTT. The J gene is TRBJ1-1, the V gene TRBV4-3; TRBD1 agrees at 11 bases. The J segment lost 4 bases and the V segment lost 5 bases, leaving 6 bases of the junction unmatched. Germline assignment: CDR1 LGHNA and CDR2 YSLEER. The CDR3 is made up of 15 amino acids.

Comment on this clone: Lacking the conserved final phenylalanine or tryptophan, this CDR3 likely reflects a read error. This chain uses TRBV7-9 with TRBJ1-2; a possible D gene is TRBD1 (5 bases). CDR1 and CDR2 (germline): SEHNR, FQNEAQ (reference sequence). This CDR3 comprises 15 residues. V gave up 5 bases and J gave up 4 bases, with 17 bases separating them. The CDR3 loop reads CASSPSQGGIYGYTV. The DNA for the CDR3 is TGTGCCAGCAGCCCGAGCCAGGGCGGTATCTATGGCTACACCGTC.

The genes are TRBV7-9 and TRBJ1-6, with a tentative D call TRBD1 (6 bases). The CDR3 length is 14 residues. V shed 2 bases and J shed 5 bases, with 7 bases lying between them. Germline CDR1 and CDR2: SEHNR and FQNEAQ (reference sequence). As DNA, the CDR3 is TGTGCCAGCAGCTTATCAGGGGATAATTCACCCCTCCACTTT. Translated, it gives CASSLSGDNSPLHF.

The genes are TRBV4-3 and TRBJ1-5; D is ambiguous. The CDR3 runs 13 residues. The V gene's germline CDR1 is LGHNA and CDR2 YSLEER. Trimming removed 5 bases from V and 4 bases from J, with 9 bases in between. Here the CDR3 reads CASSYGRNQPQHF. The CDR3 DNA follows: TGCGCCAGCAGCTATGGGAGGAATCAGCCCCAGCATTTT.

This rearrangement joins TRBV10-3 to TRBJ2-7; D is possibly TRBD1 (6 bases). CDR3 length: 16 amino acids. V lost 8 bases and J lost 0, with 20 bases in between. Germline V lookup: CDR1 ENHRY, CDR2 SYGVKD. CDR3 nucleotide sequence: TGTGCCATCGGAAGTGCAGGGGCCTCTCTCTCCTACGAGCAGTACTTC. Translating it yields CAIGSAGASLSYEQYF.

The chain joins TRBV7-2 to TRBJ2-7, with 7 bases identical to TRBD1. This CDR3 is 15 amino acids long. The germline V gene encodes CDR1 SGHTA and CDR2 FQGNSA. The ends lost 5 bases at V and 3 bases at J; junction bases unmatched: 10. This chain's CDR3 is CASSRDRAENYEQYF. For the CDR3, the DNA is TGTGCCAGCAGCCGCGACAGGGCAGAAAACTACGAGCAGTACTTC.

The chain combines TRBV27 with TRBJ1-2, with 7 positions matching TRBD1. Germline V gene data show CDR1 as MNHEY and CDR2 as SMNVEV (reference sequence). CDR3 length: 14 residues. V lost 6 bases to trimming and J lost 9 bases; unmatched junction nucleotides: 13. This CDR3 is CASRGTVLGGSYTF. CDR3 sequence (DNA): TGTGCCAGCAGAGGGACAGTCCTCGGGGGAAGCTACACCTTC.

V usage is TRBV15 and J usage is TRBJ2-3; 8 bases map to TRBD1. The V gene end was trimmed by 6 bases and the J gene end by 2 bases; junction bases not matched to a gene: 19. Germline CDR1 reads LNHNV; CDR2 reads YYDKDF (reference sequence). The CDR3 has 19 amino acids. This chain's CDR3 is CATSLSGTGDPNPTDTQYF. DNA for the CDR3: TGTGCCACCAGTCTCTCCGGGACAGGCGACCCGAACCCCACAGATACGCAGTATTTT.

The V and J genes are TRBV6-5 and TRBJ1-1, with TRBD1 matching over 11 bases. The CDR3 is made up of 14 amino acids. Germline-derived CDR1 and CDR2 are MNHEY and SVGAGI. V lost 2 bases to trimming and J lost 9 bases; unmatched junction nucleotides: 5. CDR3 bases: TGTGCCAGCAGTTACGATGGGACAGGGGGTAAAGCTTTCTTT. This encodes CASSYDGTGGKAFF.

A note on this clone: The CDR3 carries no conserved terminal phenylalanine or tryptophan, so it likely arises from a read error. The chain employs TRBV6-5 and TRBJ1-6, with TRBD1 identical over 10 bases. Germline CDR1 and CDR2: MNHEY and SVGAGI. V lost 7 bases, J lost 10 bases, and 7 bases stayed unmatched. CDR3 size: 14 residues. For the CDR3, the DNA is TGTGCCAGCAAACCGGGACAGGGGCTATCACCCCTCCACCTT. It is translated as CASKPGQGLSPLHL.

This clone was detected only a few times. CDR3 residues: CASSFQGGLGEQYF. Here the CDR3 DNA reads TGTGCCAGCAGTTTCCAAGGGGGCCTTGGGGAGCAGTACTTC. This chain joins TRBV28 and TRBJ2-7, with 7 bases identical to TRBD1. With V trimmed by 3 bases and J by 7 bases, 9 bases remained unmatched. This CDR3 is 14 amino acids long. Germline V gene lookup returns CDR1 MDHEN and CDR2 SYDVKM.

This clone has just one count. The DNA for the CDR3 is TGTGCCTGGAGCGGCCAACCGGGGGAAAAACTGTTTTTT. It is translated as CAWSGQPGEKLFF. The chain is built from TRBV30 and TRBJ1-4, with no clear D. The length of the CDR3 is 13 residues. Trimming took 3 bases from V and 8 from J, leaving 13 bases between them. Germline V gene sequence: CDR1 GTSNPN, CDR2 SVGIG (reference sequence).

This chain links TRBV29-1 with TRBJ2-4; 8 bases line up with TRBD1. The CDR3 extends over 18 amino acids. Germline V gene sequence: CDR1 SQVTM, CDR2 ANQGSEA. V gave up 5 bases and J gave up 2 bases; unmatched junction bases: 17. DNA of the CDR3: TGCAGCGTTTCATTGGGGCAGGGGGCCTGGCATTCCAAAAACATTCAGTACTTC. Translating gives CSVSLGQGAWHSKNIQYF.

This sequence joins TRBV7-2 and TRBJ2-7; 10 bases map to TRBD1. Germline assignment: CDR1 SGHTA and CDR2 FQGNSA. With 5 bases clipped from V and 4 bases from J, the junction kept 8 bases outside the gene matches. CDR3 length: 15 residues. The CDR3 loop reads CASSLPGQGKYEQYF. DNA of the CDR3: TGTGCCAGCAGCCTACCGGGACAGGGGAAATACGAGCAGTACTTC.

This clone was found once. The chain carries TRBV6-6 and TRBJ1-5; D may be TRBD1 (6 bases). In germline, CDR1 is MNHNY, CDR2 SVGAGI (reference sequence). The CDR3 covers 15 residues. Deletions cut 6 bases from V and 5 bases from J, with 17 bases between. CDR3 region: CASSLLLDRHQPQHF. The CDR3 DNA is TGTGCCAGCAGCCTCCTTTTGGACAGACATCAGCCCCAGCATTTT.

This chain links TRBV9 with TRBJ1-4; tentative D call: TRBD1 (5 bases). The CDR3 sequence is 14 residues long. V was cut by 3 bases and J by 8 bases, with 14 bases left in between. The V gene's germline CDR1 is SGDLS and CDR2 YYNGEE. The CDR3 sequence: CASSARGVPEKLFF. CDR3 DNA sequence: TGTGCCAGCAGCGCCCGGGGGGTCCCCGAAAAACTGTTTTTT.

This rearrangement joins TRBV30 to TRBJ1-1; tentatively, D is TRBD1 (6 bases). The length of the CDR3 is 12 residues. V was clipped by 5 bases and J by 2 bases, with 9 bases between them. Germline V gene data show CDR1 as GTSNPN and CDR2 as SVGIG (reference sequence). For the CDR3, the DNA is TGTGCCTGGGAGGACAGTAACACTGAAGCTTTCTTT. Protein sequence: CAWEDSNTEAFF.

This sequence joins TRBV28 and TRBJ1-5, with D hard to call. Trimming cost V 6 bases and J 0 bases, with 9 bases left between them. This CDR3 is 14 amino acids long. Germline V gives CDR1 MDHEN, CDR2 SYDVKM. The CDR3 bases are TGTGCCAGCAGCCCAGGACTTAGCAATCAGCCCCAGCATTTT. Encoded protein: CASSPGLSNQPQHF.

The chain recombines TRBV7-9 with TRBJ2-3, with TRBD2 identical over 9 bases. J was trimmed by 1 base and V by 7 bases; bases with no gene match: 3. There are 14 residues in the CDR3. From germline, CDR1 is SEHNR and CDR2 FQNEAQ (reference sequence). This CDR3 reads CASIRTSGTDTQYF. CDR3 nucleotides: TGTGCCAGCATAAGGACTAGCGGCACAGATACGCAGTATTTT. Drawing the rest from reference TRBV7-9 and TRBJ2-3, the complete variable domain is DTGVSQNPRHKITKRGQNVTFRCDPISEHNRLYWYRQTLGQGPEFLTYFQNEAQLEKSRLLSDRFSAERPKGSFSTLEIQRTEQGDSAMYLCASIRTSGTDTQYFGPGTRLTVL.

The rearrangement links TRBV14 to TRBJ2-7; 7 nucleotides agree with TRBD1. The germline gives CDR1 SGHDN, CDR2 FVKESK. The CDR3 spans 14 residues. Germline trimming cut 1 base from V and 6 bases from J; bases unmatched to any gene: 6. In DNA form, the CDR3 reads TGTGCCAGCAGCCAAGGTGTAGGGGGCGGCGAGCAGTACTTC. This sequence encodes CASSQGVGGGEQYF.

This clone was seen more than once but under ten times. The chain couples TRBV29-1 to TRBJ1-2, with D tentatively TRBD1 (6 bases). The CDR3 totals 15 residues. V was shortened by 3 bases and J by 3 bases, with 17 bases between the two germline ends. Per the germline V gene, CDR1 is SQVTM and CDR2 is ANQGSEA. The CDR3 coding sequence is TGCAGCGTTGAGAGGTTAGGGGGGGACCACTATGGCTACACCTTC. It codes for CSVERLGGDHYGYTF. Complete variable domain (other parts from reference TRBV29-1 and TRBJ1-2): SAVISQKPSRDICQRGTSLTIQCQVDSQVTMMFWYRQQPGQSLTLIATANQGSEATYESGFVIDKFPISRPNLTFSTLTVSNMSPEDSSIYLCSVERLGGDHYGYTFGSGTRLTVV.

J is TRBJ1-2 and V is TRBV5-1; 9 nucleotides line up with TRBD1. This CDR3 is 14 amino acids long. The germline V gene encodes CDR1 SGHRS and CDR2 YFSETQ. The ends lost 4 bases at V and 6 bases at J; junction bases unmatched: 7. DNA for the CDR3: TGCGCCAGCAGCGGCGGGACAGGGTTCAATGGCTACACCTTC. Translation gives CASSGGTGFNGYTF.